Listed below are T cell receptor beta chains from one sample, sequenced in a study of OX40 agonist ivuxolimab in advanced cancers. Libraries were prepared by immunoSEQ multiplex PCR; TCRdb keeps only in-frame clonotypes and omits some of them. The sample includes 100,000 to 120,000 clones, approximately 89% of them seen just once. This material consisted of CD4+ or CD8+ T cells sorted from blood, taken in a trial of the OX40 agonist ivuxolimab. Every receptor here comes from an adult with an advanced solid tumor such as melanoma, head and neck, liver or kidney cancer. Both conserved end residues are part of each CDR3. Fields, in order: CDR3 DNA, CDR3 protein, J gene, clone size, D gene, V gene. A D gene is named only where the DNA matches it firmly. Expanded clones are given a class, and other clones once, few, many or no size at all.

CDR3 DNA: TGTGCCAGCAGCAAACAGGGGGGTGGCTACACCTTC
CDR3 protein: CASSKQGGGYTF
J gene: TRBJ1-2
clone size: .
D gene: TRBD1
V gene: TRBV7-8

CDR3 DNA: TGTGCCAGTAGTATCGAGGGGACAGGGAGGTACAATGAGCAGTTCTTC
CDR3 protein: CASSIEGTGRYNEQFF
J gene: TRBJ2-1
clone size: .
D gene: TRBD1
V gene: TRBV19

CDR3 DNA: TGTGCCAGCACCTCGGACGGGCGCAACTATGGCTACACCTTC
CDR3 protein: CASTSDGRNYGYTF
J gene: TRBJ1-2
clone size: .
D gene: .
V gene: TRBV6-5

CDR3 DNA: TGTGCCAGCAGTGCGAGGGGTGGGCAGTACTTC
CDR3 protein: CASSARGGQYF
J gene: TRBJ2-7
clone size: .
D gene: .
V gene: TRBV6-1

CDR3 DNA: TGCGCCAGCAGCCAAGAATCGTATAGGACAGGGTACGACTATGGCTACACCTTC
CDR3 protein: CASSQESYRTGYDYGYTF
J gene: TRBJ1-2
clone size: .
D gene: TRBD1
V gene: TRBV4-3

CDR3 DNA: TGTGCCAGCAGGGGGATTGACAGAGATACGCAGTATTTT
CDR3 protein: CASRGIDRDTQYF
J gene: TRBJ2-3
clone size: .
D gene: .
V gene: TRBV28

CDR3 DNA: TGTGCCAGCAGCCCCGGGACAGCTAACACCGGGGAGCTGTTTTTT
CDR3 protein: CASSPGTANTGELFF
J gene: TRBJ2-2
clone size: .
D gene: TRBD1
V gene: TRBV9

CDR3 DNA: TGTGCCAGCAGCCAAGAGAGGGCCGTCTGGAATTCACCCCTCCACTTT
CDR3 protein: CASSQERAVWNSPLHF
J gene: TRBJ1-6
clone size: .
D gene: .
V gene: TRBV4-2

CDR3 DNA: TGTGCCAGCAGCCCACGAGGGGATTACGAGCAGTACTTC
CDR3 protein: CASSPRGDYEQYF
J gene: TRBJ2-7
clone size: .
D gene: .
V gene: TRBV9

CDR3 DNA: TGTGCCAGCTCACCCCGTGGGGGCAATAGCAATCAGCCCCAGCATTTT
CDR3 protein: CASSPRGGNSNQPQHF
J gene: TRBJ1-5
clone size: few
D gene: .
V gene: TRBV18

CDR3 DNA: TGCGCCAGCAGCTTGGGGGACCCGAGGAGCGAGACCCAGTACTTC
CDR3 protein: CASSLGDPRSETQYF
J gene: TRBJ2-5
clone size: .
D gene: .
V gene: TRBV5-1